This TCR beta chain was captured by sequencing in a study of blood T cells in healthy people across ages. The sample providers were healthy Caucasian people from Russia, aged roughly 6 to 90. Collection of 8.5 to 10 milliliters of peripheral blood was performed for each donor. General observations from the study: A strong correlation was found between TCR beta diversity and the percentage of naive T cells.

A second roughly 6 to 11 cycle PCR used barcoded and J-beta primers. Every cDNA was tagged by a template-switch adaptor with 12 random nucleotides. TCRdb recomputed calls from the 5' RACE reads with MiXCR, one row per CDR3 protein. The table shows about a million distinct CDR3 sequences, with roughly two fifths occurring only once. Concerning this clonotype: Antigen specificity is unknown.

The CDR3 covers 17 residues. The V gene end was trimmed by 0 bases and the J gene end by 3 bases; junction bases not matched to a gene: 8. Germline V gives CDR1 DFQATT, CDR2 SNEGSKA (reference sequence). Sequenced sample: blood. This chain joins TRBV20-1 and TRBJ2-3, with 11 positions matching TRBD1. This receptor was taken from a man aged 18 to 29 in good health. DNA of the CDR3: TGCAGTGCTAGAGATTCGCGGGACAGGGGGAAAACAGATACGCAGTATTTT. This sequence encodes CSARDSRDRGKTDTQYF.